The 21 T cell receptor beta chains presented below share a single source sample, sequenced in a study of blood T cells in healthy people across ages. Sample-barcoded 5' priming and a J-beta primer mix drove a second PCR of 7 to 11 cycles. One entry per CDR3 protein results from TCRdb running MiXCR on the 5' RACE reads. The sample yields roughly 730,000 distinct CDR3 sequences, around 50% seen once. Sequencing was carried out using blood. The receptors here all came from a man aged 35-49 years in good health.

This clonotype was counted a few times. This rearrangement joins TRBV20-1 to TRBJ2-3; TRBD1 matches 8 bases. This CDR3 spans 17 amino acids. Germline loops: CDR1 DFQATT, CDR2 SNEGSKA (reference sequence). The J segment lost 4 bases and the V segment lost 0 bases, leaving 12 bases of the junction unmatched. The CDR3 loop reads CSARDDLGQGQADTQYF. The CDR3 DNA sequence: TGCAGTGCTAGAGATGACCTCGGACAGGGTCAGGCAGATACGCAGTATTTT.

The table lists this clonotype with many counts. At one end the junction does not follow the germline gene, possibly because of a read error. The chain links TRBV6-1 to TRBJ1-3, with D tentatively TRBD1 (6 bases). This CDR3 contains 13 residues. CDR1 and CDR2 from the germline V gene are MNHNS and SASEGT. CDR3 amino acids: CASSADSGSTIYF. The CDR3 DNA sequence: TGTGCCAGCAGCGCGGACAGCGGAAGCACCATATATTTT.

This rearrangement joins TRBV20-1 to TRBJ2-1; 16 bases align to TRBD2. The V gene's germline CDR1 is DFQATT and CDR2 SNEGSKA (reference sequence). This CDR3 is 15 amino acids long. Trimming took 3 bases from V and 10 from J; bases not matched to a gene: 6. This chain's CDR3 is CSASSSGLAGGEQFF. The CDR3 nucleotides read TGCAGTGCTAGTAGTTCGGGACTAGCGGGAGGGGAGCAGTTCTTC.

The rearrangement links TRBV27 to TRBJ2-3, with no clear D. Trimming removed 8 bases at V and 4 bases at J, with 10 bases between. CDR1 is MNHEY, CDR2 SMNVEV, per germline (reference sequence). The CDR3 is 12 amino acids. CDR3 nucleotide sequence: TGTGCCAGCGGCGAAGTCGCAGATACGCAGTATTTT. Translating it yields CASGEVADTQYF.

The V call is TRBV7-3, the J call TRBJ2-1; 9 bases are shared with TRBD2. After removal of 2 bases from V and 7 bases from J, the junction contained 9 bases not matched to a gene. The CDR3 spans 16 residues. Looked up from germline, CDR1 is SGHTA and CDR2 is FQGTGA. The CDR3 loop is CASSLSLAGSRNEQFF. Here the CDR3 DNA reads TGTGCCAGCAGCTTATCGCTAGCGGGATCACGGAATGAGCAGTTCTTC.

This clonotype occurred once. Sequence at one end of the junction differs from germline and may be a read error. The rearrangement joins TRBV7-7 to TRBJ2-3; D possibly corresponds to TRBD1 (5 bases). The length of the CDR3 is 15 residues. Germline CDR1 and CDR2: SSHAT and FNYEAQ (reference sequence). The CDR3 DNA sequence: TGTGCTAGCAGCTTTCAGGGCTCTCCCACAGATACGCAGTATTTT. It specifies CASSFQGSPTDTQYF.

There are a few counts of this clonotype. The chain couples TRBV15 to TRBJ2-6; the D is unclear. Per germline, CDR1 LNHNV and CDR2 YYDKDF (reference sequence). The CDR3 consists of 15 residues. Trimming cost V 1 base and J 2 bases, with 6 bases left between them. The CDR3 DNA is TGTGCCACCAGCAGAGTTAAAGCTGGGGCCAACGTCCTGACTTTC. As protein: CATSRVKAGANVLTF.

The chain employs TRBV11-2 and TRBJ2-5, with D hard to call. V lost 1 base and J lost 5, with 17 bases in between. Germline V gene data show CDR1 as SGHAT and CDR2 as FQNNGV. CDR3 length equals 16 residues. The CDR3 loop reads CASSLAVGPRQETQYF. The CDR3 DNA follows: TGTGCCAGCAGCTTAGCCGTAGGCCCCCGGCAGGAGACCCAGTACTTC.

This sequence joins TRBV7-2 and TRBJ2-3; 7 bases are a match to TRBD2. V trimming: 1 base; J trimming: 7 bases; junction bases outside the gene matches: 11. Germline assignment: CDR1 SGHTA and CDR2 FQGNSA. The CDR3 length is 16 residues. The CDR3 coding sequence is TGTGCCAGCAGCTTAGGAGTAGCGGGCCAATCTTATACGCAGTATTTT. Its translation is CASSLGVAGQSYTQYF.

V usage is TRBV9 and J usage is TRBJ2-4; D not resolved. CDR3 length: 16 residues. Germline V gene sequence: CDR1 SGDLS, CDR2 YYNGEE. Deletions cut 0 bases from V and 13 bases from J, with 23 bases between. CDR3 sequence (DNA): TGTGCCAGCAGCGTAGACGATGTGGGTCCCCGGTCGGAGCAGTACTTC. Translated, it gives CASSVDDVGPRSEQYF.

On this clonotype: One end of the junction is discordant with germline, which a read error may explain. The V gene is TRBV6-5, the J gene TRBJ2-1, with 8 bases that match TRBD1. The CDR3 length is 15 residues. The germline gives CDR1 MNHEY, CDR2 SVGAGI. CDR3 nucleotides: TGTGCCTGCAGTCCGTGGACAGGGACCTACAATGAGCAGTTCTTC. Its protein is CACSPWTGTYNEQFF.

The rearrangement uses TRBV7-2 and TRBJ1-6; tentatively, D is TRBD1 (5 bases). The CDR3 is made up of 17 amino acids. Trimming stripped 1 base from V and 6 bases from J, with 16 bases between. Germline-derived CDR1 and CDR2 are SGHTA and FQGNSA. CDR3 in amino acids: CASSLERGPRTNSPLHF. CDR3 nucleotide sequence: TGTGCCAGCAGCTTAGAGAGGGGACCTCGGACTAATTCACCCCTCCACTTT.

The V and J genes are TRBV29-1 and TRBJ2-7; 11 bases are shared with TRBD2. Germline CDR1 reads SQVTM; CDR2 reads ANQGSEA. The CDR3 is 17 residues long. V lost 7 bases and J lost 4; bases outside the gene matches: 18. The CDR3 reads CSAVGLAGGRRGYEQYF. The CDR3 DNA reads as TGCAGCGCTGTAGGGCTAGCGGGAGGCCGGAGAGGGTACGAGCAGTACTTC.

The chain carries TRBV25-1 and TRBJ2-1; 12 bases are a match to TRBD2. The DNA end lines up better with TRBJ2-7; the J call may be wrong. Germline CDR1 and CDR2: MGHDK and SYGVNS. The CDR3 runs 15 residues. CDR3 DNA sequence: TGTGCCAGCAGTGCTAGACTAGCGGGAGCCAATGAGCAGTACTTC. It specifies CASSARLAGANEQYF.

The chain employs TRBV7-9 and TRBJ2-5, with 7 bases identical to TRBD1. Looked up from germline, CDR1 is SEHNR and CDR2 is FQNEAQ (reference sequence). This CDR3 contains 15 residues. V was pared by 5 bases and J by 2 bases, with 8 bases of the junction left unmatched. CDR3 sequence (DNA): TGTGCCAGCAGCACCCGGGACAGACCTCAAGAGACCCAGTACTTC. Its protein product is CASSTRDRPQETQYF. The variable domain in full, with the rest retrieved from reference TRBV7-9 and TRBJ2-5, is DTGVSQNPRHKITKRGQNVTFRCDPISEHNRLYWYRQTLGQGPEFLTYFQNEAQLEKSRLLSDRFSAERPKGSFSTLEIQRTEQGDSAMYLCASSTRDRPQETQYFGPGTRLLVL.

This chain uses TRBV2 with TRBJ2-3; weak D call: TRBD2 (5 bases). This CDR3 contains 13 residues. V gave up 6 bases and J gave up 7 bases, with 14 bases separating them. Germline CDR1 SNHLY, CDR2 FYNNEI. The DNA for the CDR3 is TGTGCCAGCAGGACGGGAACAGCCAATACGCAGTATTTT. Protein product: CASRTGTANTQYF.

This clonotype was detected a few times. The chain has TRBV12-3 or TRBV12-4 and TRBJ2-4; a weak D match, TRBD2 (6 bases). V lost 3 bases, J lost 1 base, and 13 bases lay in between. The CDR3 length is 16 residues. The CDR3 here is CASSFGGRGAKNIQYF. In DNA form, the CDR3 reads TGTGCCAGCAGTTTTGGGGGGAGAGGGGCCAAAAACATTCAGTACTTC.

The chain couples TRBV3-1 to TRBJ1-5, with D unresolved. Trimming removed 2 bases from V and 5 bases from J, with 7 bases in between. The CDR3 consists of 13 residues. CDR1 is LGHDT, CDR2 YNNKEL, per germline (reference sequence). This CDR3 is CASSQNIDQPQHF. CDR3 DNA sequence: TGTGCCAGCAGCCAAAACATCGATCAGCCCCAGCATTTT.

This clonotype was seen a few times. V is TRBV20-1 and J is TRBJ2-7; 8 bases align to TRBD2. Germline trimming cut 7 bases from V and 1 base from J; bases unmatched to any gene: 6. Germline V gene sequence: CDR1 DFQATT, CDR2 SNEGSKA (reference sequence). CDR3 length: 13 amino acids. The CDR3 loop is CSGALAGSYEQYF. In DNA, the CDR3 is TGCAGTGGGGCGTTAGCGGGATCCTACGAGCAGTACTTC.

This clonotype was counted only a few times. This chain connects TRBV27 to TRBJ2-4; D is perhaps TRBD2 (5 bases). The last part of the DNA fits TRBJ2-5 better; the J call may be wrong. The germline V gene encodes CDR1 MNHEY and CDR2 SMNVEV (reference sequence). This CDR3 has 14 residues. The CDR3 DNA reads as TGTGCCAGCAGTTCCGGACTCAGAAAAGAGACCCAGTACTTC. It translates to CASSSGLRKETQYF.

CDR3 amino acids: CASQGFSNQPQHF. CDR3 coding DNA: TGTGCCAGCCAGGGATTTAGCAATCAGCCCCAGCATTTT. V usage is TRBV6-2 or TRBV6-3 and J usage is TRBJ1-5; maybe TRBD1 (5 bases). This CDR3 has 13 amino acids. Germline V gene lookup returns CDR1 MNHEY and CDR2 SVGEGT. V was shortened by 8 bases and J by 0 bases, with 8 bases between the two germline ends.